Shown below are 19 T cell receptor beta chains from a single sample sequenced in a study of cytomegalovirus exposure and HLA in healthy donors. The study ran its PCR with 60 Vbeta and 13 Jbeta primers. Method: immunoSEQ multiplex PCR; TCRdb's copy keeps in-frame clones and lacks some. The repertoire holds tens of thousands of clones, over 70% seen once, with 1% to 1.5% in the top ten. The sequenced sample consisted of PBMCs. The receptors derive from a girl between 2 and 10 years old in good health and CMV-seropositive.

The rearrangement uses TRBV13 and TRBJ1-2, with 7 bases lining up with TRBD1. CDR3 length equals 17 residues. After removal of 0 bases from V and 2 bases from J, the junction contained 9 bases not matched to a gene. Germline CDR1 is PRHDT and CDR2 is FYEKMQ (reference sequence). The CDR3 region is CASSLGAGGSSNYGYTF. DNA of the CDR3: TGTGCCAGCAGCTTAGGGGCAGGGGGATCATCCAACTATGGCTACACCTTC.

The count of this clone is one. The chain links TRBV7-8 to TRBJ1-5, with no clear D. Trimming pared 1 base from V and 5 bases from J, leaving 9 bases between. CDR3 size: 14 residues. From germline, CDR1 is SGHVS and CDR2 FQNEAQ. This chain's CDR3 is CASSLVESYQPQHF. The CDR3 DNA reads TGTGCCAGCAGCTTAGTCGAGAGCTATCAGCCCCAGCATTTT.

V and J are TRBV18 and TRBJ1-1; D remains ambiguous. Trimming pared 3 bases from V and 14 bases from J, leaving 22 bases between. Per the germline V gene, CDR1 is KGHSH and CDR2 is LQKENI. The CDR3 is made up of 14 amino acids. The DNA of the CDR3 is TGTGCCAGCTCACCCTCCGTTAAGGACTCCTATAAGTTCTTT. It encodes CASSPSVKDSYKFF.

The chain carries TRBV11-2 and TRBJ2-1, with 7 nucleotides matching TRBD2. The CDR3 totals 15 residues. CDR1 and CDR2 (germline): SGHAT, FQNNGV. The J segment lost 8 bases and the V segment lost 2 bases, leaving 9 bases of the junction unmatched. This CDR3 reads CASSLKLASLYEQFF. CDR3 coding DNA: TGTGCCAGCAGCTTAAAACTAGCGAGTCTCTATGAGCAGTTCTTC.

The chain's CDR3 is CASSFMNTEAFF. CDR3 sequence (DNA): TGTGCCAGCAGCTTTATGAACACTGAAGCTTTCTTT. V and J are TRBV11-1 and TRBJ1-1; no clear D. V lost 3 bases and J 0 bases, leaving 2 bases between the germline ends. CDR1 and CDR2 from the germline V gene are SGHAT and FQDESV (reference sequence). The CDR3 runs to 12 residues.

The CDR3, as DNA: TGTGCCAGCAGCTCCGTTGACAGAAACACCGGGGAGCTGTTTTTT. Its translation is CASSSVDRNTGELFF. The chain combines TRBV7-6 with TRBJ2-2; D is perhaps TRBD1 (5 bases). This CDR3 has 15 amino acids. The V and J ends lost 4 bases and 2 bases respectively, with 11 bases between them. From germline, CDR1 is SGHVS and CDR2 FNYEAQ.

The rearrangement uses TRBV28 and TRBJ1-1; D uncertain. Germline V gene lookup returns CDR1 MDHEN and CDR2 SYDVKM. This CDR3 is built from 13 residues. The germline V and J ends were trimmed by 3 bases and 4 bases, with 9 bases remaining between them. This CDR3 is CASSFILITEAFF. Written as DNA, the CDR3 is TGTGCCAGCAGTTTTATACTGATCACTGAAGCTTTCTTT. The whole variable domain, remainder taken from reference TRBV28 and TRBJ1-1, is DVKVTQSSRYLVKRTGEKVFLECVQDMDHENMFWYRQDPGLGLRLIYFSYDVKMKEKGDIPEGYSVSREKKERFSLILESASTNQTSMYLCASSFILITEAFFGQGTRLTVV.

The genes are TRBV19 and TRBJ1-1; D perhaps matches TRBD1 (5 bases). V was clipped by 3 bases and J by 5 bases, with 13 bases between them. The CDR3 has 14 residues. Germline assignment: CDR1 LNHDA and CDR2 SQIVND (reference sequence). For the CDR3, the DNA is TGTGCCAGTAGTATGAAGGGGAGGGAAACTGAAGCTTTCTTT. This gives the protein CASSMKGRETEAFF.

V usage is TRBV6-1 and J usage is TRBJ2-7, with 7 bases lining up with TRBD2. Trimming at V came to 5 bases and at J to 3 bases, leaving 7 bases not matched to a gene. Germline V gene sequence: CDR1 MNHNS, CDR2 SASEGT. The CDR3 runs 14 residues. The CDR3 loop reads CASSINPGGYEQYF. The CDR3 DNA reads TGTGCCAGCAGTATTAATCCGGGGGGCTACGAGCAGTACTTC.

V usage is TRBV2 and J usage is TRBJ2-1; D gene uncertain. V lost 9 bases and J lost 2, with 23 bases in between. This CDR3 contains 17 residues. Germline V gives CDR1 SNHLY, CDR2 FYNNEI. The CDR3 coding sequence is TGTGCCAGAGTCCTGTTAGAGGTCGAAAACACCTACAATGAGCAGTTCTTC. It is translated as CARVLLEVENTYNEQFF. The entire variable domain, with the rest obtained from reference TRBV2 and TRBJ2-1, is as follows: EPEVTQTPSHQVTQMGQEVILRCVPISNHLYFYWYRQILGQKVEFLVSFYNNEISEKSEIFDDQFSVERPDGSNFTLKIRSTKLEDSAMYFCARVLLEVENTYNEQFFGPGTRLTVL.

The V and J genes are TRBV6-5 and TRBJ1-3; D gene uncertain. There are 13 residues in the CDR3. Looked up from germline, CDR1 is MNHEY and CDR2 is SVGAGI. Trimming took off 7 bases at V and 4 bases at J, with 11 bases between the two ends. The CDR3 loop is CASTGFGGNTIYF. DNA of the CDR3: TGTGCCAGCACGGGTTTCGGAGGAAACACCATATATTTT.

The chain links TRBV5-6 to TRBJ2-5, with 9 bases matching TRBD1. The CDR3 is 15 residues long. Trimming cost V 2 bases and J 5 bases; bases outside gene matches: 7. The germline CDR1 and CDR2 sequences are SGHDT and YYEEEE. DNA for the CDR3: TGTGCCAGCAGCTTTACAGGGGGCCCCCGGGAGACCCAGTACTTC. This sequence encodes CASSFTGGPRETQYF.

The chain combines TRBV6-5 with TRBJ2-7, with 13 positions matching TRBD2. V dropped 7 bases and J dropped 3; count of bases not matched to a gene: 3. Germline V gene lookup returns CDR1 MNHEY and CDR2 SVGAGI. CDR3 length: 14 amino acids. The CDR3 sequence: CASTGTSGNYEQYF. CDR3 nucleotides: TGTGCCAGCACCGGGACTAGCGGGAACTACGAGCAGTACTTC.

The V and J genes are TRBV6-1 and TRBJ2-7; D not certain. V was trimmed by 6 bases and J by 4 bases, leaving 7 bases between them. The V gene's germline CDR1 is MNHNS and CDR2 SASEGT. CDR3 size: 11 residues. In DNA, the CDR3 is TGTGCCAGCAGACTTTATTACGAGCAGTACTTC. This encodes CASRLYYEQYF.

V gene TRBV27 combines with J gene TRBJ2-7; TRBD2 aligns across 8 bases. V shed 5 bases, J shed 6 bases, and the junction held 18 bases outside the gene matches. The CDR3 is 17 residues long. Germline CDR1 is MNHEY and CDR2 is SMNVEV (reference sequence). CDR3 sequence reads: CASSERKDRAGVGEQYF. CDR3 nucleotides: TGTGCCAGCAGTGAGAGGAAAGATCGAGCGGGAGTCGGCGAGCAGTACTTC.

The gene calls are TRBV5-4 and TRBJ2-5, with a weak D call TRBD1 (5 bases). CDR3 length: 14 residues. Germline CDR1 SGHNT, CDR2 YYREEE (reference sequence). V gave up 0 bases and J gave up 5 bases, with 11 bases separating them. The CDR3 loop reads CASSLDQGSETQYF. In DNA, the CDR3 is TGTGCCAGCAGCTTGGATCAGGGTAGCGAGACCCAGTACTTC.

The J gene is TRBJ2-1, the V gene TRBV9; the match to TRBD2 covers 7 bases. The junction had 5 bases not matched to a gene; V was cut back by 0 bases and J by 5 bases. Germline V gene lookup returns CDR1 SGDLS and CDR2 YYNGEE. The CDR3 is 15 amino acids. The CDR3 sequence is CASSVVAGVDNEQFF. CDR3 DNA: TGTGCCAGCAGCGTAGTGGCGGGGGTGGACAATGAGCAGTTCTTC.

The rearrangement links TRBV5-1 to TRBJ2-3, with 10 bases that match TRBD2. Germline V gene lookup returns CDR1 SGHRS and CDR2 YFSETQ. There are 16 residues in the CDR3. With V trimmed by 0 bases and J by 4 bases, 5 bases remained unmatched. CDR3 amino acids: CASSLDLAGAPDTQYF. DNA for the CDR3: TGCGCCAGCAGCTTGGACCTAGCGGGAGCCCCAGATACGCAGTATTTT.

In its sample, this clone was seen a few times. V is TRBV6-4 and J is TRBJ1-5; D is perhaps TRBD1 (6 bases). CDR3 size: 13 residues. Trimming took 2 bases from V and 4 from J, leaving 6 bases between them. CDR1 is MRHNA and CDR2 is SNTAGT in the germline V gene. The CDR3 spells CASSDGTNQPQHF. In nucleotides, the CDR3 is TGTGCCAGCAGTGACGGGACAAATCAGCCCCAGCATTTT.